This T cell receptor (beta chain) was retrieved from a study of CD8 T cells in Susac syndrome. General observations from the study: The study conceded that its TCR sequencing and HLA analysis involved relatively few individuals.

It was with random hexamers that 0.5 to 1 ug RNA was reverse transcribed. TCRdb re-called the immunoSEQ multiplex PCR reads through MiXCR, storing one row per CDR3 protein. The table lists roughly 180,000 distinct CDR3 sequences, around 94% of them singletons, with more than 0.12% in the top ten. Points on this clonotype: The antigen is not known.

Deletions cut 8 bases from V and 6 bases from J, with 17 bases between. This CDR3 has 14 amino acids. Germline CDR1 reads MNHEY; CDR2 reads SMNVEV (reference sequence). This receptor was taken from a human donor in good health. The chain has TRBV27 and TRBJ2-1; D is unresolved. Sample: CD4+ T cells from PBMCs. This CDR3 reads CASCPYAVGNEQFF. Here the CDR3 DNA reads TGTGCCAGCTGCCCTTATGCGGTTGGCAATGAGCAGTTCTTC.